One sample yielded the 18 T cell receptor beta chains listed below, sequenced in a study of monozygotic twins with inflammatory bowel disease. TCRdb reprocessed the 5' RACE reads, with one entry per CDR3 protein and no DNA. This repertoire comprises over 110,000 distinct CDR3 sequences; its ten largest clones make up less than 3%. Sequencing was performed on blood. The source is a human donor with ulcerative colitis or Crohn's disease, or a healthy co-twin of an affected twin (not recorded which).

The chain is built from TRBV12-3 or TRBV12-4 and TRBJ1-1; TCRdb picks TRBD1, but there is no DNA to check that call. The CDR3 consists of 14 residues. CDR3: CASSQAGGYTEAFF.

The V gene is TRBV6-5, the J gene TRBJ1-2; the D call of TRBD1 rests on TCRdb alone, since no DNA is present to check it. The germline CDR1 and CDR2 sequences are MNHEY and SVGAGI. The CDR3 covers 16 residues. CDR3 in amino acids: CASSYYTGTGNHGYTF.

J is TRBJ2-1 and V is TRBV12-3 or TRBV12-4; as DNA is missing, the TRBD1 call by TCRdb cannot be tested. This CDR3 has 17 residues. The CDR3 reads CASSLRLGGDDYNEQFF.

The rearrangement links TRBV7-9 to TRBJ2-2; TCRdb's D gene call, TRBD1, goes unchecked for lack of DNA. Germline V lookup: CDR1 SEHNR, CDR2 FQNEAQ (reference sequence). This CDR3 comprises 17 residues. This CDR3 is CASSSLGGRSNTGELFF.

This CDR3 is CASSLARQSYEQYF. V usage is TRBV5-1 and J usage is TRBJ2-7. In germline, CDR1 is SGHRS, CDR2 YFSETQ. This CDR3 spans 14 amino acids. The variable domain in full, with the rest retrieved from reference TRBV5-1 and TRBJ2-7, is KAGVTQTPRYLIKTRGQQVTLSCSPISGHRSVSWYQQTPGQGLQFLFEYFSETQRNKGNFPGRFSGRQFSNSRSEMNVSTLELGDSALYLCASSLARQSYEQYFGPGTRLTVT.

The chain's CDR3 is CASSADRTSGNTIYF. The V and J genes are TRBV7-9 and TRBJ1-3; no DNA is available, so the TRBD1 call from TCRdb remains unchecked. The length of the CDR3 is 15 residues. Germline V gene data show CDR1 as SEHNR and CDR2 as FQNEAQ (reference sequence). Full variable domain (remainder filled in from reference TRBV7-9 and TRBJ1-3): DTGVSQNPRHKITKRGQNVTFRCDPISEHNRLYWYRQTLGQGPEFLTYFQNEAQLEKSRLLSDRFSAERPKGSFSTLEIQRTEQGDSAMYLCASSADRTSGNTIYFGEGSWLTVV.

This chain links TRBV7-9 with TRBJ1-6; TCRdb selects TRBD1, and the lack of DNA leaves this call unchecked. CDR1 SEHNR and CDR2 FQNEAQ come from the germline V gene (reference sequence). The CDR3 runs 17 residues. The CDR3 reads CASSLDAGSPLYSPLHF.

This chain uses TRBV7-9 with TRBJ2-1. The length of the CDR3 is 13 residues. CDR1 is SEHNR, CDR2 FQNEAQ, per germline (reference sequence). Here the CDR3 reads CASSLTDYNEQFF.

The V and J genes are TRBV5-6 and TRBJ2-7; the D gene TCRdb calls, TRBD2, cannot be checked with no DNA. Germline values: CDR1 SGHDT, CDR2 YYEEEE. The length of the CDR3 is 15 residues. The CDR3 here is CASSSFPAASYEQYF.

This sequence joins TRBV4-1 and TRBJ1-2; without DNA, the TCRdb call of TRBD1 cannot be checked. The CDR3 loop spans 15 amino acids. Germline CDR1 and CDR2: MGHRA and YSYEKL. CDR3 amino acids: CASSRTGGEPYGYTF.

Here the CDR3 reads CASSFSGAGNTIYF. The V and J genes are TRBV7-9 and TRBJ1-3; the TCRdb D gene call, TRBD1, has no DNA to confirm it. This CDR3 is 14 amino acids long. Per the germline V gene, CDR1 is SEHNR and CDR2 is FQNEAQ (reference sequence). The variable domain in full, completed from reference TRBV7-9 and TRBJ1-3, reads DTGVSQNPRHKITKRGQNVTFRCDPISEHNRLYWYRQTLGQGPEFLTYFQNEAQLEKSRLLSDRFSAERPKGSFSTLEIQRTEQGDSAMYLCASSFSGAGNTIYFGEGSWLTVV.

The V and J genes are TRBV28 and TRBJ1-5; TCRdb's D call, TRBD1, is unchecked because there is no DNA. This CDR3 has 17 residues. Germline CDR1 reads MDHEN; CDR2 reads SYDVKM. The CDR3 sequence: CASSPTAGTGGNQPQHF.

The rearrangement joins TRBV7-9 to TRBJ2-1; TCRdb's D gene call, TRBD1, goes unchecked for lack of DNA. Looked up from germline, CDR1 is SEHNR and CDR2 is FQNEAQ (reference sequence). This CDR3 spans 14 amino acids. The CDR3 sequence: CASSLVWGVNEQFF.

The chain carries TRBV12-3 or TRBV12-4 and TRBJ2-4; TCRdb picks TRBD2, but there is no DNA to check that call. The CDR3 has 17 residues. CDR3 region: CASSLTSGGKTKNIQYF.

J is TRBJ2-7 and V is TRBV7-6; TCRdb designates TRBD2, a call that cannot be tested without DNA. The V gene's germline CDR1 is SGHVS and CDR2 FNYEAQ. The CDR3 consists of 14 residues. CDR3 region: CASSLWAVSYEQYF.

The V and J genes are TRBV11-2 and TRBJ2-3. The CDR3 extends over 14 amino acids. Per germline, CDR1 SGHAT and CDR2 FQNNGV. CDR3 in amino acids: CASSYTTSTDTQYF. The complete variable domain, with remaining parts taken from reference TRBV11-2 and TRBJ2-3, reads EAGVAQSPRYKIIEKRQSVAFWCNPISGHATLYWYQQILGQGPKLLIQFQNNGVVDDSQLPKDRFSAERLKGVDSTLKIQPAKLEDSAVYLCASSYTTSTDTQYFGPGTRLTVL.

The genes are TRBV5-1 and TRBJ2-1. CDR1 is SGHRS and CDR2 is YFSETQ in the germline V gene. CDR3 length: 15 residues. CDR3 amino acids: CASSLDLAGINEQFF.

CDR3 sequence reads: CSVEAPTGQETQYF. This sequence joins TRBV29-1 and TRBJ2-5; absent DNA, TCRdb's TRBD1 call cannot be checked. CDR3 length: 14 residues. Germline loops: CDR1 SQVTM, CDR2 ANQGSEA.